The clone carrying this T cell receptor beta chain was recorded a few times. Its antigen is still unknown. Per the germline V gene, CDR1 is ENHRY and CDR2 is SYGVKD. V lost 2 bases, J lost 2 bases, and 3 bases stayed unmatched. This CDR3 contains 14 residues. Sequencing libraries made from TCR beta cDNA carried unique molecular identifiers. A single record per CDR3 protein comes from TCRdb applying MiXCR to the PCR reads. The profile shows 800,000 to 950,000 distinct CDR3 sequences, roughly half of them singletons. This sample is drawn from a study of post-analysis software for immune sequencing data. Study conclusions and caveats: TRBV5-6, TRBV5-1 and TRBV20-1 were among several TRBV segments more frequent in patients than controls.

This sequence joins TRBV10-3 and TRBJ2-7; the match to TRBD1 covers 7 bases. Material for sequencing was blood. The receptor was derived from a girl aged 10-17 years with multiple sclerosis. CDR3 residues: CAISEGQVPYEQYF. DNA for the CDR3: TGTGCCATCAGTGAGGGACAGGTACCCTACGAGCAGTACTTC.